A selection of T cell receptor beta chains follows, all from one sample in a study of shared clonotypes between healthy human individuals. The repertoire was sequenced with immunoSEQ multiplex PCR; TCRdb's copy has only in-frame clones and lacks some. Counted here are about 980,000 clones, more than 75% occurring once; the ten biggest clones make up about 1.5%. The sequencing input was memory CD4+ T cells sorted from blood. The origin of the receptors is a man between 18 and 29 years old in good health. Both conserved end residues are part of each CDR3. The D gene is left open where the match is weak. Rows may omit the clone size; those that give it use once, few, many or a size class.

d_gene: -; j_gene: TRBJ1-3; abundance: many; v_gene: TRBV2; CDR3aa: CASQYSTGNTIYF; CDR3nt: TGTGCCAGCCAGTACAGTACTGGAAACACCATATATTTT
d_gene: -; j_gene: TRBJ2-1; abundance: -; v_gene: TRBV30; CDR3aa: CAWRIDWIYNEQFF; CDR3nt: TGTGCCTGGAGGATAGACTGGATTTACAATGAGCAGTTCTTC
d_gene: -; j_gene: TRBJ1-1; abundance: -; v_gene: TRBV7-3; CDR3aa: CASSTRGHNTEAFF; CDR3nt: TGTGCCAGCAGCACACGGGGACATAACACTGAAGCTTTCTTT
d_gene: -; j_gene: TRBJ1-2; abundance: -; v_gene: TRBV11-2; CDR3aa: CASSPRGGAHYGYTF; CDR3nt: TGTGCCAGCAGCCCGCGAGGGGGGGCCCACTATGGCTACACCTTC
d_gene: -; j_gene: TRBJ1-5; abundance: -; v_gene: TRBV27; CDR3aa: CASSLFGDNQPQHF; CDR3nt: TGTGCCAGCAGTTTATTCGGGGACAATCAGCCCCAGCATTTT
d_gene: -; j_gene: TRBJ2-3; abundance: -; v_gene: TRBV13; CDR3aa: CASSYERGKTDTQYF; CDR3nt: TGTGCCAGCAGCTACGAGAGGGGCAAAACAGATACGCAGTATTTT
d_gene: -; j_gene: TRBJ2-1; abundance: once; v_gene: TRBV11-2; CDR3aa: CASKQGFANNEQFF; CDR3nt: TGTGCCAGCAAACAGGGTTTCGCAAACAATGAGCAGTTCTTC
d_gene: -; j_gene: TRBJ2-5; abundance: -; v_gene: TRBV4-1; CDR3aa: CASSQESNLRETQYF; CDR3nt: TGCGCCAGCAGCCAAGAATCGAACTTACGGGAGACCCAGTACTTC
d_gene: -; j_gene: TRBJ1-1; abundance: -; v_gene: TRBV7-2; CDR3aa: CASSYKPPSGTEAFF; CDR3nt: TGTGCCAGCAGCTACAAGCCCCCGTCGGGCACTGAAGCTTTCTTT
d_gene: -; j_gene: TRBJ2-7; abundance: few; v_gene: TRBV11-2; CDR3aa: CASSLIGGPNSYEQYF; CDR3nt: TGTGCCAGCAGCTTAATCGGCGGGCCAAACTCCTACGAGCAGTACTTC
d_gene: TRBD2; j_gene: TRBJ2-1; abundance: -; v_gene: TRBV10-3; CDR3aa: CAISGGGPHNEQFF; CDR3nt: TGTGCCATCAGCGGCGGGGGGCCCCACAATGAGCAGTTCTTC
d_gene: -; j_gene: TRBJ1-1; abundance: -; v_gene: TRBV9; CDR3aa: CASSVEGQGNTEAFF; CDR3nt: TGTGCCAGCAGCGTAGAAGGGCAGGGAAACACTGAAGCTTTCTTT
d_gene: -; j_gene: TRBJ2-5; abundance: -; v_gene: TRBV7-2; CDR3aa: CASSLDGRGGETQYF; CDR3nt: TGTGCCAGCAGCTTAGATGGCAGGGGAGGAGAGACCCAGTACTTC
d_gene: TRBD2; j_gene: TRBJ2-3; abundance: -; v_gene: TRBV7-2; CDR3aa: CASSLLAGASTDTQYF; CDR3nt: TGTGCCAGCAGCTTACTAGCGGGGGCCAGCACAGATACGCAGTATTTT
d_gene: TRBD1; j_gene: TRBJ1-6; abundance: -; v_gene: TRBV5-6; CDR3aa: CASSDRRTGANSPLHF; CDR3nt: TGTGCCAGCAGCGACCGCCGGACAGGTGCGAATTCACCCCTCCACTTT
d_gene: -; j_gene: TRBJ2-3; abundance: -; v_gene: TRBV6-5; CDR3aa: CASRAGTDTQYF; CDR3nt: TGTGCCAGCAGGGCCGGCACAGATACGCAGTATTTT
d_gene: TRBD1; j_gene: TRBJ1-1; abundance: many; v_gene: TRBV5-6; CDR3aa: CASSPDRGLNTEAFF; CDR3nt: TGTGCCAGCAGCCCTGACAGGGGGTTGAACACTGAAGCTTTCTTT
d_gene: TRBD2; j_gene: TRBJ2-1; abundance: -; v_gene: TRBV19; CDR3aa: CASRQGLAGEEQFF; CDR3nt: TGTGCCAGTCGGCAGGGACTAGCGGGTGAGGAGCAGTTCTTC